A single sample is the source of the 9 T cell receptor beta chains below, sequenced in a study of T cells in Graves' hyperthyroidism and ophthalmopathy. TCR beta CDR3 sequences were amplified from RNA transcripts. The HTBI primer set drove a first-round RT-PCR of the TCR CDR3. In TCRdb, the multiplex PCR reads were re-called with MiXCR into one record per CDR3 protein. The sample lists 500,000 to 750,000 distinct CDR3 sequences, around a sixth occurring once. The sequenced sample was blood. All receptors come from a woman aged 25-40 years with Graves' hyperthyroidism.

This clonotype appeared many times. The genes are TRBV7-8 and TRBJ1-2; 10 bases agree with TRBD1. The CDR3 sequence is 16 residues long. Germline V gene data show CDR1 as SGHVS and CDR2 as FQNEAQ. With V trimmed by 0 bases and J by 2 bases, 3 bases remained unmatched. The CDR3 loop is CASSLAGTGVNYGYTF. Written as DNA, the CDR3 is TGTGCCAGCAGCTTAGCCGGGACAGGGGTGAACTATGGCTACACCTTC.

Many counts were recorded for this clonotype. The chain has TRBV9 and TRBJ2-3; a weak D match, TRBD1 (6 bases). Deletions cut 4 bases from V and 3 bases from J, with 15 bases between. Looked up from germline, CDR1 is SGDLS and CDR2 is YYNGEE. The CDR3 length is 15 residues. This chain's CDR3 is CASSRPTTGTDTQYF. DNA of the CDR3: TGTGCCAGCAGCCGACCCACCACAGGGACAGATACGCAGTATTTT. Looking up the rest from reference TRBV9 and TRBJ2-3 gives the full variable domain: DSGVTQTPKHLITATGQRVTLRCSPRSGDLSVYWYQQSLDQGLQFLIQYYNGEERAKGNILERFSAQQFPDLHSELNLSSLELGDSALYFCASSRPTTGTDTQYFGPGTRLTVL.

On this clonotype: Possible read error: a much larger clone is one base away. The V call is TRBV5-1, the J call TRBJ2-1; 11 nucleotides line up with TRBD2. Germline V gives CDR1 SGHRS, CDR2 YFSETQ. The CDR3 spans 16 residues. CDR3 sequence reads: CASSWLAGGTYNEQFF. The CDR3 coding sequence is TGTGCCAGCAGCTGGCTAGCGGGAGGTACCTACAATGAGCAGTTCTTC.

This clonotype was counted only a few times. The chain uses TRBV11-2 and TRBJ1-2, with D possibly matching TRBD1 (5 bases). Looked up from germline, CDR1 is SGHAT and CDR2 is FQNNGV. V lost 1 base to trimming and J lost 7 bases, with 16 bases between them. The CDR3 covers 15 residues. The CDR3 is CASSLVLSGVSGYTF. CDR3 in DNA: TGTGCCAGCAGCTTAGTGTTATCGGGGGTTAGTGGCTACACCTTC.

This clonotype has at least ten counts. The V call is TRBV28, the J call TRBJ2-1; D uncertain. The CDR3 loop spans 15 amino acids. Germline-derived CDR1 and CDR2 are MDHEN and SYDVKM. V was pared by 6 bases and J by 0 bases, with 12 bases between. For the CDR3, the DNA is TGTGCCAGCAGGAAACGGACGAGCTCCTACAATGAGCAGTTCTTC. Translated: CASRKRTSSYNEQFF. The variable domain in full, completed from reference TRBV28 and TRBJ2-1, reads DVKVTQSSRYLVKRTGEKVFLECVQDMDHENMFWYRQDPGLGLRLIYFSYDVKMKEKGDIPEGYSVSREKKERFSLILESASTNQTSMYLCASRKRTSSYNEQFFGPGTRLTVL.

This clonotype was picked up a small number of times. This chain links TRBV28 with TRBJ2-1; 7 positions match TRBD2. V shed 6 bases and J 4 bases; nucleotides not matched to a gene: 9. Germline CDR1 reads MDHEN; CDR2 reads SYDVKM. CDR3 length equals 15 residues. CDR3 protein: CASSRHSGIYNEQFF. CDR3 sequence (DNA): TGTGCCAGCAGCCGACACAGCGGGATATACAATGAGCAGTTCTTC.

This clonotype was picked up a small number of times. The chain employs TRBV14 and TRBJ2-1, with 10 bases lining up with TRBD2. The CDR3 has 14 amino acids. Looked up from germline, CDR1 is SGHDN and CDR2 is FVKESK. J gave up 6 bases and V 5 bases, and 4 bases lay outside the gene matches. Here the CDR3 DNA reads TGTGCCAGCAGCATAGCGGGAGGTCTCAATGAGCAGTTCTTC. The encoded protein is CASSIAGGLNEQFF.

This clonotype was observed many times. V usage is TRBV11-2 and J usage is TRBJ2-7; no clear D gene. The V end was cut by 6 bases, the J end by 3 bases, with 9 bases between. CDR3 length: 12 residues. Germline V gene lookup returns CDR1 SGHAT and CDR2 FQNNGV. CDR3 residues: CASSPQLYEQYF. CDR3 in DNA: TGTGCCAGCAGTCCCCAGCTCTACGAGCAGTACTTC.

In this sample, this clonotype turned up a few times. The chain couples TRBV30 to TRBJ2-5; either TRBD1 or TRBD2 may supply D (6 bases each). V dropped 3 bases and J dropped 4 bases, with 18 bases sitting between them. In germline, CDR1 is GTSNPN, CDR2 SVGIG (reference sequence). CDR3 length: 15 residues. CDR3 coding DNA: TGTGCCTGGAGCCTTGGATCTTGGGGGGCAGAGACCCAGTACTTC. As protein: CAWSLGSWGAETQYF.